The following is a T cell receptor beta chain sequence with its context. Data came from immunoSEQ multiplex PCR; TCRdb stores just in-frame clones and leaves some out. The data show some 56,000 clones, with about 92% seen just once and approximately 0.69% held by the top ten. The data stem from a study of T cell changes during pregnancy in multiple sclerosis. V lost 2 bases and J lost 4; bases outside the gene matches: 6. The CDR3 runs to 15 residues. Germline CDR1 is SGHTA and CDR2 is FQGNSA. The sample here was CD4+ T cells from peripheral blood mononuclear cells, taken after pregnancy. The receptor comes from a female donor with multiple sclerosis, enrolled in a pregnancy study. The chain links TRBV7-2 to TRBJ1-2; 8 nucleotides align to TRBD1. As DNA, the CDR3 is TGTGCCAGCAGCTTACCCCGGACAGGGCGCTATGGCTACACCTTC. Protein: CASSLPRTGRYGYTF.